This entry lists 23 T cell receptor beta chains sequenced from one sample in a study of blood T cell repertoires in COVID-19. Method: immunoSEQ multiplex PCR; TCRdb's copy keeps in-frame clones and lacks some. The sample has 130,000 to 150,000 clones, around 83% seen once. Sequencing input: peripheral blood. These TCRs come from a human donor with acute or convalescent COVID-19. The donor label of this sample is uncertain.

This sequence joins TRBV2 and TRBJ1-2, with D possibly matching TRBD1 (5 bases). The CDR3 runs 14 residues. Germline V gene sequence: CDR1 SNHLY, CDR2 FYNNEI. With 6 bases removed from V and 8 bases from J, the gap between germline ends came to 19 bases. CDR3 residues: CASRGPETEGGYTF. The CDR3 DNA is TGTGCCAGCAGGGGCCCGGAGACAGAAGGGGGCTACACCTTC.

On this clone: Other DNA sequences in this sample translate to the same CDR3. The V and J genes are TRBV5-1 and TRBJ1-5, with D unresolved. The CDR3 spans 13 residues. V lost 0 bases to trimming and J lost 7 bases, with 8 bases between them. CDR1 SGHRS and CDR2 YFSETQ come from the germline V gene. CDR3 in DNA: TGCGCCAGCAGCTTGGACCGCGAACAGCCCCAGCATTTT. Amino acid sequence: CASSLDREQPQHF.

This clone was recorded a few times. This chain connects TRBV5-1 to TRBJ1-4; D is uncertain. Per germline, CDR1 SGHRS and CDR2 YFSETQ. CDR3 length: 17 amino acids. The ends were cut back, 0 bases at V and 4 bases at J, with 16 bases in the middle. This CDR3 reads CASSLASGPGVNEKLFF. CDR3 nucleotides: TGCGCCAGCAGCTTGGCCTCGGGCCCCGGGGTTAATGAAAAACTGTTTTTT. Complete variable domain (other parts from reference TRBV5-1 and TRBJ1-4): KAGVTQTPRYLIKTRGQQVTLSCSPISGHRSVSWYQQTPGQGLQFLFEYFSETQRNKGNFPGRFSGRQFSNSRSEMNVSTLELGDSALYLCASSLASGPGVNEKLFFGSGTQLSVL.

The rearrangement uses TRBV6-5 and TRBJ1-1; D is perhaps TRBD1 (5 bases). Germline CDR1 is MNHEY and CDR2 is SVGAGI. The CDR3 runs 10 residues. V lost 5 bases and J lost 7, with 5 bases in between. CDR3 in DNA: TGTGCCAGCAGTACAGGTGAAGCTTTCTTT. Encoded protein: CASSTGEAFF.

The genes are TRBV19 and TRBJ2-3, with TRBD1 matching 9 bases. The CDR3 contains 23 residues. Germline CDR1 is LNHDA and CDR2 is SQIVND (reference sequence). The V and J ends lost 3 bases and 0 bases, in that order; junction bases with no gene match: 25. This CDR3 is CASSIFTWGLPGTGHPSTDTQYF. The CDR3 DNA reads as TGTGCCAGTAGTATCTTTACCTGGGGTCTCCCCGGGACAGGGCACCCAAGCACAGATACGCAGTATTTT.

This rearrangement joins TRBV6-5 to TRBJ2-7; D may be TRBD1 (6 bases). This CDR3 has 15 amino acids. V was pared by 0 bases and J by 3 bases, with 12 bases between. In germline, CDR1 is MNHEY, CDR2 SVGAGI. The CDR3 DNA sequence: TGTGCCAGCAGTTACTCGAGGACAGCCGACTACGAGCAGTACTTC. This encodes CASSYSRTADYEQYF.

This clone is a singleton in its sample. J is TRBJ2-2 and V is TRBV15; 7 nucleotides match TRBD1. J lost 4 bases, V lost 5 bases, and 7 bases had no gene match. The CDR3 loop spans 15 amino acids. Germline V gene lookup returns CDR1 LNHNV and CDR2 YYDKDF (reference sequence). In DNA form, the CDR3 reads TGTGCCACCAGCGGACCGACAGGGTTCACCGGGGAGCTGTTTTTT. It translates to CATSGPTGFTGELFF.

This chain connects TRBV19 to TRBJ2-7; 8 bases are shared with TRBD1. The CDR3 has 16 amino acids. J gave up 2 bases and V 4 bases, and 10 bases lay outside the gene matches. Germline CDR1 LNHDA, CDR2 SQIVND (reference sequence). The CDR3 loop is CASSTSGTGDPYEQYF. CDR3 nucleotide sequence: TGTGCCAGTAGTACATCCGGGACAGGCGACCCCTACGAGCAGTACTTC.

The chain is built from TRBV7-2 and TRBJ2-1, with TRBD1 identical over 8 bases. This CDR3 is built from 17 residues. From germline, CDR1 is SGHTA and CDR2 FQGNSA. Trimming took 1 base from V and 5 from J; bases not matched to a gene: 10. CDR3 in amino acids: CASSLVQGALRNNEQFF. CDR3 in DNA: TGTGCCAGCAGCTTAGTTCAGGGGGCGTTGCGGAACAATGAGCAGTTCTTC.

The rearrangement links TRBV24-1 to TRBJ2-1; 8 nucleotides agree with TRBD1. Germline V CDR1 and CDR2: KGHDR, SFDVKD. This CDR3 has 16 residues. Trimming at V came to 4 bases and at J to 5 bases, leaving 9 bases not matched to a gene. CDR3 region: CATSERTGLGNNEQFF. CDR3 in DNA: TGTGCCACCAGTGAACGGACAGGGTTAGGAAACAATGAGCAGTTCTTC.

This clone was picked up a small number of times. The chain employs TRBV25-1 and TRBJ2-2; the match to TRBD1 covers 8 bases. The CDR3 has 15 residues. The germline V gene encodes CDR1 MGHDK and CDR2 SYGVNS. Unmatched junction bases numbered 9, after V lost 6 bases and J lost 6 bases. The CDR3 region is CASSVTGGSAGELFF. The CDR3 DNA follows: TGTGCCAGCAGCGTCACAGGGGGTAGCGCCGGGGAGCTGTTTTTT.

The chain recombines TRBV18 with TRBJ1-5, with TRBD1 identical over 9 bases. This CDR3 spans 15 amino acids. Germline V gene sequence: CDR1 KGHSH, CDR2 LQKENI. With 3 bases clipped from V and 6 bases from J, the junction kept 6 bases outside the gene matches. The CDR3 DNA follows: TGTGCCAGCTCACCCGGGACAGGGAACGGTCAGCCCCAGCATTTT. Translation gives CASSPGTGNGQPQHF.

This clone was recorded a few times. V and J are TRBV5-4 and TRBJ2-3, with 7 bases lining up with TRBD2. Looked up from germline, CDR1 is SGHNT and CDR2 is YYREEE (reference sequence). The CDR3 runs 13 residues. The V and J ends lost 0 bases and 5 bases, in that order; junction bases with no gene match: 0. CDR3: CASSLAGGDTQYF. DNA of the CDR3: TGTGCCAGCAGCTTGGCGGGGGGAGATACGCAGTATTTT.

The chain is built from TRBV11-2 and TRBJ1-2, with TRBD1 matching over 7 bases. J was trimmed by 4 bases and V by 5 bases; bases with no gene match: 13. CDR3 size: 16 residues. Germline CDR1 and CDR2: SGHAT and FQNNGV. The DNA for the CDR3 is TGTGCCAGCAGCCCGAGGGGACAGTTGTGGGCCTATGGCTACACCTTC. This gives the protein CASSPRGQLWAYGYTF. Filled out from reference TRBV11-2 and TRBJ1-2, the complete variable domain reads EAGVAQSPRYKIIEKRQSVAFWCNPISGHATLYWYQQILGQGPKLLIQFQNNGVVDDSQLPKDRFSAERLKGVDSTLKIQPAKLEDSAVYLCASSPRGQLWAYGYTFGSGTRLTVV.

The rearrangement joins TRBV19 to TRBJ2-2; D gene uncertain. CDR1 is LNHDA and CDR2 is SQIVND in the germline V gene (reference sequence). The germline V and J ends were trimmed by 4 bases and 5 bases, with 5 bases remaining between them. This CDR3 region has 12 residues. CDR3 nucleotides: TGTGCCAGTAGTAGAACAACCGGGGAGCTGTTTTTT. It encodes CASSRTTGELFF.

The chain recombines TRBV5-3 with TRBJ1-2; D might be TRBD1 (6 bases). TRBV5-3 is known as an ORF, though its function is uncertain. Trimming stripped 3 bases from V and 5 bases from J, with 11 bases between. The CDR3 sequence is 13 residues long. This CDR3 is CARSSGQRYGYTF. CDR3 coding DNA: TGTGCCAGAAGCTCCGGACAGAGATATGGCTACACCTTC.

The chain joins TRBV5-1 to TRBJ2-7, with D perhaps TRBD1 (6 bases). The CDR3 consists of 14 residues. Germline loops: CDR1 SGHRS, CDR2 YFSETQ. Trimming pared 0 bases from V and 5 bases from J, leaving 12 bases between. CDR3 protein: CASSLDRELNEQYF. Written as DNA, the CDR3 is TGCGCCAGCAGCTTGGACAGGGAGCTCAACGAGCAGTACTTC.

V usage is TRBV19 and J usage is TRBJ2-5, with TRBD1 as a possible D gene (5 bases). Germline V gene data show CDR1 as LNHDA and CDR2 as SQIVND (reference sequence). The V gene lost 4 bases and the J gene lost 2 bases, with 11 bases spanning the gap. This CDR3 contains 14 residues. The CDR3 region has the DNA TGTGCCAGTAGTACCTTAGACAGACAAGAGACCCAGTACTTC. It is translated as CASSTLDRQETQYF.

The V gene is TRBV6-5, the J gene TRBJ1-4; TRBD1 matches at 8 bases. Germline CDR1 and CDR2: MNHEY and SVGAGI. CDR3 size: 16 residues. V trimming: 4 bases; J trimming: 2 bases; junction bases outside the gene matches: 6. The CDR3 sequence is CASSLRHRGTNEKLFF. DNA of the CDR3: TGTGCCAGCAGTTTACGACACAGGGGGACTAATGAAAAACTGTTTTTT.

The gene calls are TRBV12-3 or TRBV12-4 and TRBJ2-7; D gene unclear. The V and J ends lost 5 bases and 3 bases respectively, with 8 bases between them. There are 12 residues in the CDR3. The CDR3 region has the DNA TGTGCCAGCAGTCCGGGTCTCTACGAGCAGTACGTC. Amino acid sequence: CASSPGLYEQYV.

The rearrangement uses TRBV12-3 or TRBV12-4 and TRBJ1-5; 8 positions agree with TRBD1. The CDR3 has 13 residues. J gave up 7 bases and V 7 bases, and 6 bases lay outside the gene matches. The CDR3 loop reads CASTGQGSQPQHF. CDR3 coding DNA: TGTGCCAGCACCGGACAGGGATCCCAGCCCCAGCATTTT.

This rearrangement joins TRBV24-1 to TRBJ1-1; D ambiguous. V gave up 2 bases and J gave up 2 bases, with 11 bases separating them. The CDR3 is made up of 15 amino acids. Germline V gives CDR1 KGHDR, CDR2 SFDVKD. The CDR3, as DNA: TGTGCCACCAGTGATTCTACCGCGGTTAACACTGAAGCTTTCTTT. This encodes CATSDSTAVNTEAFF.

V gene TRBV9 combines with J gene TRBJ1-6; no definite D call. CDR1 is SGDLS, CDR2 YYNGEE, per germline. Trimming removed 4 bases from V and 10 bases from J, with 9 bases in between. The CDR3 is 12 residues long. CDR3 in amino acids: CASSRDGSPLHF. CDR3 nucleotides: TGTGCCAGCAGCCGTGATGGCTCACCCCTCCACTTT.